These 28 T cell receptor beta chains were all obtained from the same sample, sequenced in a study of blood T cell repertoires in COVID-19. Assay: immunoSEQ multiplex PCR; the TCRdb copy retains only in-frame clones and omits some. The repertoire has some 70,000 clones, approximately 80% of them found once; the top ten carry around 6.3%. The sample comprised peripheral blood. The receptor source for this set is a man between 60 and 75 years old with acute or convalescent COVID-19.

This rearrangement joins TRBV4-3 to TRBJ1-1; D gene uncertain. The CDR3 sequence is 14 residues long. The germline V gene has CDR1 LGHNA and CDR2 YSLEER. Trimming left V 4 bases short and J 3 bases short, with 12 bases between. CDR3: CASSPRTADTEAFF. The CDR3 nucleotides are TGCGCCAGCAGCCCTAGGACTGCTGACACTGAAGCTTTCTTT.

The chain links TRBV7-8 to TRBJ1-3; 8 bases align to TRBD1. The ends lost 6 bases at V and 0 bases at J; junction bases unmatched: 4. The CDR3 consists of 15 residues. The germline gives CDR1 SGHVS, CDR2 FQNEAQ. In DNA, the CDR3 is TGTGCCAGCAGGGGGACAGGTTACTCTGGAAACACCATATATTTT. This translates into CASRGTGYSGNTIYF.

The V and J genes are TRBV9 and TRBJ2-3, with no clear D. CDR3 length: 15 residues. The germline V gene encodes CDR1 SGDLS and CDR2 YYNGEE. Trimming removed 0 bases at V and 0 bases at J, with 8 bases between. This CDR3 is CASSVEALSTDTQYF. In nucleotides, the CDR3 is TGTGCCAGCAGCGTAGAAGCTCTTAGCACAGATACGCAGTATTTT.

As DNA, the CDR3 is TGTGCCAGTAAAACCGGGACAGCCAAGAACACTGAAGCTTTCTTT. As protein: CASKTGTAKNTEAFF. This chain uses TRBV19 with TRBJ1-1, with 7 bases that match TRBD1. The J segment lost 1 base and the V segment lost 7 bases, leaving 9 bases of the junction unmatched. Germline V gives CDR1 LNHDA, CDR2 SQIVND (reference sequence). The CDR3 runs 15 residues.

V usage is TRBV5-4 and J usage is TRBJ2-5; 10 bases line up with TRBD1. CDR1 is SGHNT and CDR2 is YYREEE in the germline V gene (reference sequence). The CDR3 is 15 residues long. After removal of 0 bases from V and 5 bases from J, the junction contained 4 bases not matched to a gene. The chain's CDR3 is CASSLGDRGRETQYF. The CDR3 DNA reads TGTGCCAGCAGCTTGGGTGACAGGGGGCGGGAGACCCAGTACTTC.

This sequence joins TRBV5-4 and TRBJ1-3; no reliable D call. Germline lookup yields CDR1 SGHNT and CDR2 YYREEE (reference sequence). This CDR3 contains 17 residues. Trimming stripped 4 bases from V and 0 bases from J, with 17 bases between. The CDR3 nucleotides read TGTGCCAGCAGCGCCGGGTCAGAGGGTCTCTCTGGAAACACCATATATTTT. Translated, it gives CASSAGSEGLSGNTIYF.

The V gene is TRBV12-3 or TRBV12-4, the J gene TRBJ1-1; D unresolved. Trimming took 2 bases from V and 5 from J, leaving 6 bases between them. The CDR3 runs 12 residues. The CDR3 sequence is CASSLTGTEAFF. In DNA form, the CDR3 reads TGTGCCAGCAGTTTAACGGGGACTGAAGCTTTCTTT.

The V call is TRBV9, the J call TRBJ1-1; D might be TRBD1 (5 bases). CDR1 SGDLS and CDR2 YYNGEE come from the germline V gene. The length of the CDR3 is 13 residues. Trimming pared 0 bases from V and 7 bases from J, leaving 10 bases between. This CDR3 reads CASSVEGWGEAFF. CDR3 nucleotide sequence: TGTGCCAGCAGCGTAGAGGGGTGGGGTGAAGCTTTCTTT.

This chain uses TRBV20-1 with TRBJ2-1; TRBD1 agrees at 7 bases. Germline V lookup: CDR1 DFQATT, CDR2 SNEGSKA (reference sequence). The CDR3 spans 11 residues. After removal of 7 bases from V and 6 bases from J, the junction contained 3 bases not matched to a gene. CDR3 amino acids: CSGGGPNEQFF. The DNA of the CDR3 is TGCAGTGGAGGGGGCCCCAATGAGCAGTTCTTC.

This clone has a single count. The V call is TRBV10-1, the J call TRBJ2-3; tentatively, D is TRBD2 (5 bases). The CDR3 totals 15 residues. V lost 6 bases, J lost 4 bases, and 17 bases lay in between. CDR1 WNHNN and CDR2 SYGVQD come from the germline V gene (reference sequence). CDR3 loop: CASSSGRDKADTQYF. CDR3 bases: TGCGCCAGCAGCTCCGGACGGGATAAAGCAGATACGCAGTATTTT.

This clone has a handful of counts. The gene calls are TRBV7-7 and TRBJ2-3, with D perhaps TRBD1 (6 bases). Trimming left V 5 bases short and J 3 bases short, with 18 bases between. The germline gives CDR1 SSHAT, CDR2 FNYEAQ (reference sequence). CDR3 length: 16 residues. CDR3 protein: CASSQGSGQGTDTQYF. Written as DNA, the CDR3 is TGTGCCAGCAGCCAAGGGTCTGGTCAGGGGACAGATACGCAGTATTTT.

The chain combines TRBV30 with TRBJ1-2; 8 bases are shared with TRBD1. V was clipped by 0 bases and J by 7 bases; unmatched bases: 4. From germline, CDR1 is GTSNPN and CDR2 SVGIG (reference sequence). The CDR3 has 13 residues. CDR3 coding DNA: TGTGCCTGGAGTGTGTGGGGACAGGTTGGCTACACCTTC. It specifies CAWSVWGQVGYTF.

This rearrangement joins TRBV7-8 to TRBJ2-2; D gene uncertain. The length of the CDR3 is 13 residues. Between the trimmed V and J ends, which lost 6 bases and 5 bases, there was a span of 10 bases. The germline CDR1 and CDR2 sequences are SGHVS and FQNEAQ. CDR3 coding DNA: TGTGCCAGCAGTGTTCCAGAAACCGGGGAGCTGTTTTTT. Encoded protein: CASSVPETGELFF.

The chain recombines TRBV6-1 with TRBJ2-5; possible D gene TRBD2, 6 bases. CDR1 is MNHNS and CDR2 is SASEGT in the germline V gene. This CDR3 region has 16 residues. With 2 bases removed from V and 0 bases from J, the gap between germline ends came to 13 bases. The CDR3 spells CASSETTGGYQETQYF. The CDR3 region has the DNA TGTGCCAGCAGTGAAACGACTGGGGGGTACCAAGAGACCCAGTACTTC.

This rearrangement joins TRBV9 to TRBJ1-1; D is ambiguous. CDR1 and CDR2 from the germline V gene are SGDLS and YYNGEE. The V and J ends lost 3 bases and 0 bases respectively, with 9 bases between them. The CDR3 runs to 14 residues. The DNA of the CDR3 is TGTGCCAGCAGCGCTGGGCCTTTGAACACTGAAGCTTTCTTT. Translating it yields CASSAGPLNTEAFF.

A single count supports this clone. The chain couples TRBV7-2 to TRBJ1-2; TRBD1 agrees at 8 bases. V shed 4 bases and J 5 bases; nucleotides not matched to a gene: 6. CDR3 size: 14 residues. In germline, CDR1 is SGHTA, CDR2 FQGNSA. The CDR3 here is CASSYTGTGYGYTF. The CDR3 coding sequence is TGTGCCAGCAGCTATACCGGGACAGGATATGGCTACACCTTC. Full variable domain (missing parts from reference TRBV7-2 and TRBJ1-2): GAGVSQSPSNKVTEKGKDVELRCDPISGHTALYWYRQSLGQGLEFLIYFQGNSAPDKSGLPSDRFSAERTGGSVSTLTIQRTQQEDSAVYLCASSYTGTGYGYTFGSGTRLTVV.

V is TRBV7-9 and J is TRBJ2-5; TRBD1 is a possible D gene (6 bases). This CDR3 region has 15 residues. Trimming shortened V by 6 bases and J by 5 bases, and 19 bases separated the two germline ends. Per germline, CDR1 SEHNR and CDR2 FQNEAQ (reference sequence). This CDR3 reads CASRSRQDPHETQYF. CDR3 bases: TGTGCCAGCAGGAGCCGACAGGACCCCCATGAGACCCAGTACTTC.

The V call is TRBV27, the J call TRBJ2-7; TRBD2 is a possible D gene (7 bases). V lost 6 bases, J lost 2 bases, and 17 bases lay in between. Germline CDR1 is MNHEY and CDR2 is SMNVEV (reference sequence). The CDR3 is 15 residues long. The CDR3 sequence: CASRISGGSAYEQYF. The CDR3 DNA sequence: TGTGCCAGCAGAATATCGGGGGGCTCTGCCTACGAGCAGTACTTC.

The sample holds one count of this clone. The gene calls are TRBV4-3 and TRBJ2-1; tentatively, D is TRBD1 (6 bases). Per germline, CDR1 LGHNA and CDR2 YSLEER. CDR3 length: 15 residues. Trimming shortened V by 1 base and J by 9 bases, and 16 bases separated the two germline ends. Written as DNA, the CDR3 is TGCGCCAGCAGCCAAGTGGGGACACCGTACCGTGAGCAGTTCTTC. Translation: CASSQVGTPYREQFF.

The chain joins TRBV6-4 to TRBJ2-3; D unclear. CDR3 size: 13 residues. Germline CDR1 is MRHNA and CDR2 is SNTAGT. The V end was cut by 1 base, the J end by 2 bases, with 4 bases between. The CDR3 is CASSDYNTDTQYF. CDR3 in DNA: TGTGCCAGCAGTGACTACAACACAGATACGCAGTATTTT.

J is TRBJ1-6 and V is TRBV6-2 or TRBV6-3, with D maybe TRBD1 (5 bases). The CDR3 runs 15 residues. V was trimmed by 4 bases and J by 2 bases, leaving 9 bases between them. Germline V gives CDR1 MNHEY, CDR2 SVGEGT. CDR3 nucleotides: TGTGCCAGCAGTTTATGGGGCGCCTATAATTCACCCCTCCACTTT. Translated, it gives CASSLWGAYNSPLHF.

The chain links TRBV6-4 to TRBJ2-3; possibly TRBD1 for D (6 bases). There are 15 residues in the CDR3. Trimming cost V 4 bases and J 0 bases, with 11 bases left between them. The V gene's germline CDR1 is MRHNA and CDR2 SNTAGT. CDR3 amino acids: CASSAVGASTDTQYF. DNA of the CDR3: TGTGCCAGCAGTGCTGTGGGGGCTAGCACAGATACGCAGTATTTT.

The V and J genes are TRBV6-2 or TRBV6-3 and TRBJ1-5; D gene ambiguous. V gave up 0 bases and J gave up 2 bases, with 5 bases separating them. Germline CDR1 reads MNHEY; CDR2 reads SVGEGT. This CDR3 region has 14 residues. Here the CDR3 DNA reads TGTGCCAGCAGTTACTCTCCAGGCAATCAGCCCCAGCATTTT. Protein product: CASSYSPGNQPQHF.

This rearrangement joins TRBV30 to TRBJ1-1, with D unclear. Germline loops: CDR1 GTSNPN, CDR2 SVGIG (reference sequence). This CDR3 contains 14 residues. Trimming cost V 4 bases and J 1 base, with 13 bases left between them. CDR3 DNA: TGTGCCTGGACCCCCTCAGACAAGAACACTGAAGCTTTCTTT. Residues: CAWTPSDKNTEAFF.

The chain uses TRBV28 and TRBJ1-4; D might be TRBD1 (6 bases). Between the trimmed V and J ends, which lost 8 bases and 5 bases, there was a span of 12 bases. CDR1 MDHEN and CDR2 SYDVKM come from the germline V gene. This CDR3 is built from 13 residues. The CDR3 loop reads CASGQGRNEKLFF. The CDR3 region has the DNA TGTGCCAGCGGGCAGGGGCGAAATGAAAAACTGTTTTTT.

The rearrangement joins TRBV18 to TRBJ1-2; 7 positions match TRBD1. Germline CDR1 and CDR2: KGHSH and LQKENI. Trimming took 4 bases from V and 5 from J; bases not matched to a gene: 10. The CDR3 consists of 15 residues. CDR3 bases: TGTGCCAGCTCACACACAGGGGTCATCAGATATGGCTACACCTTC. Translation: CASSHTGVIRYGYTF.

The chain is built from TRBV18 and TRBJ2-3, with 7 nucleotides matching TRBD1. CDR3 size: 15 residues. The V gene end was trimmed by 5 bases and the J gene end by 2 bases; junction bases not matched to a gene: 7. The germline V gene encodes CDR1 KGHSH and CDR2 LQKENI. The CDR3, as DNA: TGTGCCAGCTCAGCTCTGGGACAGCACACAGATACGCAGTATTTT. Protein: CASSALGQHTDTQYF.

The rearrangement links TRBV4-1 to TRBJ1-6, with D unclear. The CDR3 consists of 15 residues. Germline V gene sequence: CDR1 MGHRA, CDR2 YSYEKL. V was cut by 4 bases and J by 0 bases, with 7 bases left in between. CDR3 loop: CASSPTSSYNSPLHF. CDR3 nucleotides: TGCGCCAGCAGCCCGACAAGCTCCTATAATTCACCCCTCCACTTT.